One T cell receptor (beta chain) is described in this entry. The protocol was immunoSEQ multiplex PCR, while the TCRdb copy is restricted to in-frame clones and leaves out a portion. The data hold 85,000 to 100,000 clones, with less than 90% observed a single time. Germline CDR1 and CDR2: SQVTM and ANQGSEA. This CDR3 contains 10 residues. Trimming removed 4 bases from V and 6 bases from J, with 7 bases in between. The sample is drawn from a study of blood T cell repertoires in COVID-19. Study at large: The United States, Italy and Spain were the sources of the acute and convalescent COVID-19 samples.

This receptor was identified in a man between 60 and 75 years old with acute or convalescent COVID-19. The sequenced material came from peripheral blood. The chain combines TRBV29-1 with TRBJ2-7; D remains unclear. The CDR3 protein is CSVASPEQYF. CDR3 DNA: TGCAGCGTTGCCAGTCCCGAGCAGTACTTC.